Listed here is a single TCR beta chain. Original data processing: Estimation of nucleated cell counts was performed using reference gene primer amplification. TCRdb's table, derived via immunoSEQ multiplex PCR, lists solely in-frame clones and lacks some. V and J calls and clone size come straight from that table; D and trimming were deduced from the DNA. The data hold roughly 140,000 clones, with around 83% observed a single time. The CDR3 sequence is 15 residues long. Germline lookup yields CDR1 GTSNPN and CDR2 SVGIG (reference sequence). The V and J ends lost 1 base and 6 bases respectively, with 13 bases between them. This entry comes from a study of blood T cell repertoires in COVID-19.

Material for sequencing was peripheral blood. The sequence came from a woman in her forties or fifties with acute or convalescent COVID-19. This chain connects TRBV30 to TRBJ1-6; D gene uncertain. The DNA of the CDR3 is TGTGCCTGGAGTGCGACATGGGTGGGTAATTCACCCCTCCACTTT. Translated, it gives CAWSATWVGNSPLHF.